This passage covers 4 T cell receptor beta chains from one sample sequenced in a study of neurological immune-mediated disorders. TCRdb itself ran the 5' RACE reads through MiXCR, one entry per CDR3 protein. The repertoire holds fewer than 20,000 distinct CDR3 sequences, with 14% as singletons. The sample was CD4+ T cells from blood. These receptors were taken from a woman in her sixties with HTLV-1-associated myelopathy (HAM/TSP).

This clonotype was seen many times. For the CDR3, the DNA is TGTGCCAGCAGAAGGGGCGGATATCAGCCCCAGCATTTT. It codes for CASRRGGYQPQHF. V usage is TRBV12-3 or TRBV12-4 and J usage is TRBJ1-5, with a tentative D call TRBD1 (5 bases). The CDR3 runs 13 residues. Trimming pared 6 bases from V and 5 bases from J, leaving 11 bases between.

In its sample, this clonotype was seen many times. The chain joins TRBV25-1 to TRBJ2-2; 12 bases agree with TRBD1. Germline assignment: CDR1 MGHDK and CDR2 SYGVNS. J was trimmed by 1 base and V by 6 bases; bases with no gene match: 9. This CDR3 contains 18 residues. In nucleotides, the CDR3 is TGTGCCAGCAGCACGGGACAGGGGGCAATAGTGAACACCGGGGAGCTGTTTTTT. Residues: CASSTGQGAIVNTGELFF.

This clonotype was counted ten times or more. V gene TRBV6-5 combines with J gene TRBJ2-3; D is undetermined. The CDR3 sequence is 13 residues long. Germline lookup yields CDR1 MNHEY and CDR2 SVGAGI. Deletions cut 6 bases from V and 9 bases from J, with 16 bases between. This CDR3 is CASSLASGRTQYF. CDR3 nucleotide sequence: TGTGCCAGCAGCTTAGCCTCCGGGCGCACGCAGTATTTT.

The genes are TRBV5-1 and TRBJ2-1; 8 bases fit TRBD1. V trimming: 0 bases; J trimming: 6 bases; junction bases outside the gene matches: 2. This CDR3 contains 14 residues. CDR1 SGHRS and CDR2 YFSETQ come from the germline V gene. CDR3 sequence reads: CASSLVDRVNEQFF. Here the CDR3 DNA reads TGCGCCAGCAGCTTGGTGGACAGGGTCAATGAGCAGTTCTTC.